The 26 T cell receptor beta chains below were found in one sample sequenced in a study of T-cell reconstitution after alpha-beta-depleted transplantation in children. As it was prepared, the TCRbeta library received unique molecular identifiers. MiXCR was run by TCRdb on the PCR reads, yielding one entry per CDR3 protein. The sample lists 700,000 or so distinct CDR3 sequences, over 10% occurring once. Here the sequenced sample was PBMCs, taken before TCRalphabeta/CD19-depleted stem cell transplant. The source of these receptors is a girl aged 2 to 9 with congenital amegakaryocytic thrombocytopenia, due to receive a stem cell transplant.

The J gene is TRBJ2-3, the V gene TRBV3-1; D is possibly TRBD2 (6 bases). Trimming shortened V by 3 bases and J by 1 base, and 14 bases separated the two germline ends. This CDR3 region has 16 residues. Germline CDR1 and CDR2: LGHDT and YNNKEL (reference sequence). CDR3 coding DNA: TGTGCCAGCAGCCATGCACGGGACTCCCGCACAGATACGCAGTATTTT. Its protein product is CASSHARDSRTDTQYF.

At least ten counts were recorded for this clonotype. The chain employs TRBV20-1 and TRBJ2-1, with D uncertain. Germline V lookup: CDR1 DFQATT, CDR2 SNEGSKA (reference sequence). The CDR3 loop spans 13 amino acids. Trimming stripped 5 bases from V and 5 bases from J, with 13 bases between. CDR3 in DNA: TGCAGTGCTTTGCCCGACTCACACAATGAGCAGTTCTTC. Amino acids: CSALPDSHNEQFF.

Only a few counts were recorded for this clonotype. The CDR3 reads CASSPVGHGASEQFF. The CDR3 DNA sequence: TGTGCCAGCTCACCGGTGGGACATGGGGCCAGTGAGCAGTTCTTC. The rearrangement joins TRBV18 to TRBJ2-1, with a weak D call TRBD1 (6 bases). The CDR3 loop spans 15 amino acids. CDR1 and CDR2 from the germline V gene are KGHSH and LQKENI. Trimming shortened V by 3 bases and J by 9 bases, and 18 bases separated the two germline ends.

This clonotype was observed many times. The genes are TRBV20-1 and TRBJ2-2, with D unresolved. This CDR3 is 14 amino acids long. The V and J ends lost 4 bases and 2 bases respectively, with 11 bases between them. Per the germline V gene, CDR1 is DFQATT and CDR2 is SNEGSKA (reference sequence). CDR3 in amino acids: CSAIPKTNTGELFF. The CDR3 coding sequence is TGCAGTGCTATCCCGAAGACCAACACCGGGGAGCTGTTTTTT.

The table lists this clonotype with a count of one. The chain employs TRBV5-1 and TRBJ2-7, with 9 bases fitting TRBD2. Germline CDR1 is SGHRS and CDR2 is YFSETQ. With V trimmed by 2 bases and J by 5 bases, 11 bases remained unmatched. This CDR3 spans 16 amino acids. This CDR3 reads CASSFGIAGASNEQYF. The CDR3 coding sequence is TGCGCCAGCAGCTTTGGAATAGCGGGAGCTTCCAACGAGCAGTACTTC.

This chain connects TRBV5-1 to TRBJ1-1; D might be TRBD1 (5 bases). The CDR3 consists of 14 residues. V lost 7 bases to trimming and J lost 0 bases, with 13 bases between them. Germline V gene sequence: CDR1 SGHRS, CDR2 YFSETQ. Written as DNA, the CDR3 is TGCGCCAGCTTTGGGGCATCAATGAACACTGAAGCTTTCTTT. Translation gives CASFGASMNTEAFF.

This rearrangement joins TRBV12-3 or TRBV12-4 to TRBJ2-1; 11 bases line up with TRBD2. Unmatched junction bases numbered 2, after V lost 4 bases and J lost 6 bases. CDR3 length equals 14 residues. In DNA, the CDR3 is TGTGCCAGCAGTTGGGGGACTAGCGGCAATGAGCAGTTCTTC. This encodes CASSWGTSGNEQFF.

This clonotype came up many times. The chain employs TRBV29-1 and TRBJ2-7; possible D gene TRBD1, 6 bases. The CDR3 runs to 11 residues. V was shortened by 7 bases and J by 4 bases, with 11 bases between the two germline ends. Germline V CDR1 and CDR2: SQVTM, ANQGSEA. CDR3 in amino acids: CSGGLRYEQYF. In DNA form, the CDR3 reads TGCAGCGGGGGGCTGAGGTACGAGCAGTACTTC.

Only a few counts were recorded for this clonotype. The J gene is TRBJ2-7, the V gene TRBV3-1; D not resolved. Trimming shortened V by 0 bases and J by 6 bases, and 12 bases separated the two germline ends. CDR1 is LGHDT, CDR2 YNNKEL, per germline (reference sequence). This CDR3 is 14 amino acids long. CDR3 amino acids: CASSQEVGPTEQYF. The CDR3 DNA follows: TGTGCCAGCAGCCAAGAAGTGGGTCCTACCGAGCAGTACTTC.

This clonotype has ten or more counts. V and J are TRBV12-3 or TRBV12-4 and TRBJ2-1; D gene ambiguous. Trimming removed 6 bases at V and 6 bases at J, with 18 bases between. The CDR3 has 15 residues. DNA of the CDR3: TGTGCCAGCAGATCCGACAATCTGGGTGGCAATGAGCAGTTCTTC. This encodes CASRSDNLGGNEQFF.

This clonotype has just a few counts. The CDR3 loop is CAISESYDLAGGPRHDEQFF. CDR3 nucleotides: TGTGCCATCAGTGAGTCGTATGATCTAGCGGGAGGGCCTAGACACGATGAGCAGTTCTTC. The V call is TRBV10-3, the J call TRBJ2-1; 12 bases align to TRBD2. CDR3 length equals 20 residues. Germline V gene data show CDR1 as ENHRY and CDR2 as SYGVKD. The V segment lost 0 bases and the J segment 8 bases; nucleotides outside the gene matches: 17.

The V call is TRBV15, the J call TRBJ2-1; TRBD2 matches 14 bases. V shed 11 bases and J 9 bases; nucleotides not matched to a gene: 9. The CDR3 is 14 amino acids. Germline CDR1 and CDR2: LNHNV and YYDKDF (reference sequence). The chain's CDR3 is CASTKTSGRAEQFF. CDR3 coding DNA: TGTGCCTCAACCAAGACTAGCGGGAGGGCTGAGCAGTTCTTC.

This clonotype turned up a few times. CDR3 bases: TGCAGCGCCCAAGGGGGTAGGGCCTACGAGCAGTACTTC. Protein: CSAQGGRAYEQYF. This chain uses TRBV29-1 with TRBJ2-7, with a weak D call TRBD1 (6 bases). Germline V gene sequence: CDR1 SQVTM, CDR2 ANQGSEA. This CDR3 region has 13 residues. The V end was cut by 7 bases, the J end by 2 bases, with 15 bases between.

About this clonotype itself: This likely stems from a read error, as it lies one base from a far larger clone. The chain joins TRBV7-9 to TRBJ1-2; D is undetermined. The germline V gene has CDR1 SEHNR and CDR2 FQNEAQ (reference sequence). The CDR3 has 12 residues. The CDR3 nucleotides read TGTGCCAGCAGCTTAGACAGCTATGGCGACACCTTC. This codes for CASSLDSYGDTF.

In this sample, this clonotype turned up many times. J is TRBJ1-5 and V is TRBV20-1; D not resolved. The CDR3 has 15 amino acids. The V gene's germline CDR1 is DFQATT and CDR2 SNEGSKA (reference sequence). V was cut by 2 bases and J by 4 bases, with 15 bases left in between. CDR3 DNA: TGCAGTGCTAGAACGAATTGGGGTACGAATCAGCCCCAGCATTTT. Amino acids: CSARTNWGTNQPQHF.

The chain combines TRBV5-1 with TRBJ2-1; 8 bases line up with TRBD2. Germline V gene lookup returns CDR1 SGHRS and CDR2 YFSETQ. V gave up 1 base and J gave up 10 bases; unmatched junction bases: 7. The CDR3 sequence is 14 residues long. The CDR3 here is CASSLTSGKWEQFF. The CDR3 region has the DNA TGCGCCAGCAGCTTGACTAGCGGAAAATGGGAGCAGTTCTTC. Full variable domain (missing parts from reference TRBV5-1 and TRBJ2-1): KAGVTQTPRYLIKTRGQQVTLSCSPISGHRSVSWYQQTPGQGLQFLFEYFSETQRNKGNFPGRFSGRQFSNSRSEMNVSTLELGDSALYLCASSLTSGKWEQFFGPGTRLTVL.

As to this clonotype: This may arise from a read error, as a much more abundant clone is one base away. The CDR3 here is CSVLTGPYEQYF. The DNA for the CDR3 is TGCAGCGTCCTGACTGGTCCGTACGAGCAGTACTTC. This chain links TRBV29-1 with TRBJ2-7, with unresolved D. The CDR3 is made up of 12 amino acids. Germline V gives CDR1 SQVTM, CDR2 ANQGSEA. With 6 bases removed from V and 4 bases from J, the gap between germline ends came to 13 bases.

The chain couples TRBV7-2 to TRBJ2-3, with a weak D call TRBD2 (5 bases). Germline-derived CDR1 and CDR2 are SGHTA and FQGNSA. Trimming pared 4 bases from V and 6 bases from J, leaving 11 bases between. The CDR3 is 13 amino acids. The CDR3, as DNA: TGTGCCAGCAGCTGGGTTCGCGGGGATACGCAGTATTTT. Translation gives CASSWVRGDTQYF.

Of note for this clonotype: One end of the junction fails to match germline, which may point to a read error. The chain recombines TRBV15 with TRBJ2-3; 8 positions match TRBD2. The CDR3 runs 18 residues. The germline V gene has CDR1 LNHNV and CDR2 YYDKDF (reference sequence). The CDR3 coding sequence is TGTGCCACCAGCAGAGAGGCGGGAGGTCCGTCCGTGACAGATATGCAGTATTTT. Translated, it gives CATSREAGGPSVTDMQYF.

The chain recombines TRBV11-2 with TRBJ2-2, with 11 bases identical to TRBD2. The CDR3 extends over 19 amino acids. Germline V CDR1 and CDR2: SGHAT, FQNNGV. V dropped 0 bases and J dropped 1; count of bases not matched to a gene: 7. The CDR3 loop is CASSLDARGLAVNTGELFF. The DNA for the CDR3 is TGTGCCAGCAGCTTAGATGCAAGGGGACTAGCGGTGAACACCGGGGAGCTGTTTTTT.

This clonotype was seen more than once but under ten times. J is TRBJ2-2 and V is TRBV20-1; 10 positions agree with TRBD1. The CDR3 runs 16 residues. CDR1 DFQATT and CDR2 SNEGSKA come from the germline V gene (reference sequence). V was pared by 3 bases and J by 7 bases, with 11 bases of the junction left unmatched. The CDR3 DNA follows: TGCAGTGCTAGGGATAGCGGGACAGGGGTAAACGGGGAGCTGTTTTTT. It translates to CSARDSGTGVNGELFF.

This clonotype was observed a handful of times. This chain uses TRBV20-1 with TRBJ2-2; 13 nucleotides agree with TRBD2. The J segment lost 3 bases and the V segment lost 4 bases, leaving 2 bases of the junction unmatched. This CDR3 comprises 15 residues. Germline V gene data show CDR1 as DFQATT and CDR2 as SNEGSKA (reference sequence). CDR3 loop: CSAIGLAGDTGELFF. In nucleotides, the CDR3 is TGCAGTGCTATTGGACTAGCGGGGGACACCGGGGAGCTGTTTTTT.

V is TRBV5-1 and J is TRBJ2-7; 8 nucleotides line up with TRBD2. V dropped 0 bases and J dropped 2; count of bases not matched to a gene: 7. Per germline, CDR1 SGHRS and CDR2 YFSETQ. This CDR3 is 16 amino acids long. Written as DNA, the CDR3 is TGCGCCAGCAGCTTGGCCATTGGACTAGCTGCCTACGAGCAGTACTTC. Its protein product is CASSLAIGLAAYEQYF.

This clonotype was seen more than once but under ten times. The chain uses TRBV27 and TRBJ2-7; D possibly corresponds to TRBD2 (5 bases). The CDR3 extends over 13 amino acids. CDR1 MNHEY and CDR2 SMNVEV come from the germline V gene (reference sequence). Trimming cost V 8 bases and J 3 bases, with 14 bases left between them. CDR3 in amino acids: CASAGQANYEQYF. The CDR3 nucleotides are TGTGCCAGCGCGGGTCAGGCTAACTACGAGCAGTACTTC.

This clonotype was seen at least ten times. This chain joins TRBV11-1 and TRBJ2-1; D uncertain. The length of the CDR3 is 11 residues. Germline values: CDR1 SGHAT, CDR2 FQDESV (reference sequence). V lost 5 bases, J lost 10 bases, and 9 bases lay in between. DNA of the CDR3: TGTGCCAGCAGCCTTTTATTGGAGCAGTTCTTC. Protein product: CASSLLLEQFF.

The chain has TRBV28 and TRBJ2-3, with unresolved D. The V gene's germline CDR1 is MDHEN and CDR2 SYDVKM. V shed 2 bases and J shed 5 bases, with 11 bases lying between them. The CDR3 has 14 amino acids. CDR3 DNA sequence: TGTGCCAGCAGTTTAAGGACCTTCGAAGATACGCAGTATTTT. Amino acids: CASSLRTFEDTQYF.